Following are 16 T cell receptor beta chains from one sample sequenced in a study of T cells in Graves' hyperthyroidism and ophthalmopathy. What was amplified from RNA transcripts were TCR beta CDR3 regions. RT-PCR in the first round (using the HTBI primer set) targeted the TCR CDR3. One entry per CDR3 protein results from TCRdb running MiXCR on the multiplex PCR reads. The profile shows about 560,000 distinct CDR3 sequences, roughly 15% of them singletons. Sequenced input: blood. These receptors all come from a woman aged 40 to 55 with Graves' hyperthyroidism.

The chain joins TRBV20-1 to TRBJ2-1; D unclear. The CDR3 totals 13 residues. The germline V gene encodes CDR1 DFQATT and CDR2 SNEGSKA (reference sequence). Trimming took 0 bases from V and 6 from J, leaving 9 bases between them. CDR3 protein: CSARDPSTNEQFF. In DNA, the CDR3 is TGCAGTGCTAGAGATCCCAGCACCAATGAGCAGTTCTTC.

This clonotype was found a few times. The CDR3, as DNA: TGCAGTGCTACGACCTCTCCCCACGAGCAGTACTTC. This encodes CSATTSPHEQYF. The rearrangement joins TRBV20-1 to TRBJ2-7; D unresolved. This CDR3 is 12 amino acids long. CDR1 and CDR2 from the germline V gene are DFQATT and SNEGSKA (reference sequence). The V end lost 4 bases, the J end lost 5 bases, and 12 bases lay between the germline ends.

The table lists this clonotype with many counts. The rearrangement joins TRBV29-1 to TRBJ1-1; D is perhaps TRBD1 (5 bases). Germline V lookup: CDR1 SQVTM, CDR2 ANQGSEA. V gave up 5 bases and J gave up 5 bases, with 15 bases separating them. This CDR3 is built from 13 residues. CDR3 DNA sequence: TGCAGCGTTAACTCAGGGAGGAGAACTGAAGCTTTCTTT. Amino acids: CSVNSGRRTEAFF.

This clonotype was seen repeatedly, ten times or more. The rearrangement joins TRBV6-5 to TRBJ2-5; maybe TRBD1 (6 bases). Germline V gives CDR1 MNHEY, CDR2 SVGAGI. The CDR3 covers 15 residues. V was cut by 2 bases and J by 3 bases, with 13 bases left in between. The CDR3 here is CASSYGQGSEETQYF. The CDR3 DNA sequence: TGTGCCAGCAGTTACGGGCAGGGGAGTGAAGAGACCCAGTACTTC.

This clonotype has more than one count but fewer than ten. This chain uses TRBV14 with TRBJ2-4; weak D call: TRBD1 (5 bases). The CDR3 is made up of 12 amino acids. V lost 0 bases and J 11 bases, leaving 8 bases between the germline ends. Germline V gene lookup returns CDR1 SGHDN and CDR2 FVKESK. The CDR3 sequence: CASSQDATVQYF. The CDR3 bases are TGTGCCAGCAGCCAAGATGCGACAGTTCAGTACTTC. The full variable domain, its missing parts supplied by reference TRBV14 and TRBJ2-4, is EAGVTQFPSHSVIEKGQTVTLRCDPISGHDNLYWYRRVMGKEIKFLLHFVKESKQDESGMPNNRFLAERTGGTYSTLKVQPAELEDSGVYFCASSQDATVQYFGAGTRLSVL.

This clonotype came up once. This may come from a read error, since a much larger clone is one base off. The chain is built from TRBV12-3 or TRBV12-4 and TRBJ2-7; D gene unclear. CDR3 size: 12 residues. CDR3 residues: CSSTRTVYEQYF. The CDR3 nucleotides are TGTTCCAGCACCCGGACGGTCTACGAGCAGTACTTC.

This clonotype was seen more than once but under ten times. The chain couples TRBV28 to TRBJ2-6, with D possibly TRBD1 on 5 matching bases. The V gene's germline CDR1 is MDHEN and CDR2 SYDVKM. The CDR3 covers 16 residues. With 6 bases removed from V and 0 bases from J, the gap between germline ends came to 12 bases. DNA for the CDR3: TGTGCCAGCAGCAAAACCGACAGCTCTGGGGCCAACGTCCTGACTTTC. Protein sequence: CASSKTDSSGANVLTF.

There are many counts of this clonotype. This chain joins TRBV27 and TRBJ2-7; 15 nucleotides align to TRBD2. Unmatched junction bases numbered 13, after V lost 3 bases and J lost 7 bases. The CDR3 runs 18 residues. The germline CDR1 and CDR2 sequences are MNHEY and SMNVEV (reference sequence). CDR3 in DNA: TGTGCCAGCAGTTTCGGACTAGCGGGAGGGCTTAGGTCTTATGAGCAGTACTTC. This codes for CASSFGLAGGLRSYEQYF.

V is TRBV10-3 and J is TRBJ1-1, with 8 bases identical to TRBD1. This CDR3 contains 18 residues. V lost 4 bases and J lost 5; bases outside the gene matches: 18. CDR1 is ENHRY and CDR2 is SYGVKD in the germline V gene. The CDR3 loop reads CAISGDRHAGVRITEAFF. CDR3 bases: TGTGCCATCAGTGGGGACAGGCACGCGGGTGTTAGGATAACTGAAGCTTTCTTT.

This clonotype occurred a few times. J is TRBJ2-2 and V is TRBV10-1; 9 positions agree with TRBD1. This CDR3 has 14 amino acids. Trimming removed 9 bases from V and 3 bases from J; junction bases left unmatched: 5. Germline V CDR1 and CDR2: WNHNN, SYGVQD (reference sequence). The CDR3 DNA reads TGCGCCAGGCCGACAGGGGGGGACACCGGGGAGCTGTTTTTT. This encodes CARPTGGDTGELFF.

This clonotype has at least ten counts. The chain recombines TRBV20-1 with TRBJ2-3, with a weak D call TRBD2 (5 bases). The V end lost 4 bases, the J end lost 2 bases, and 13 bases lay between the germline ends. Germline V CDR1 and CDR2: DFQATT, SNEGSKA (reference sequence). CDR3 length: 14 residues. This CDR3 reads CSAISPGITDTQYF. In nucleotides, the CDR3 is TGCAGTGCTATATCACCGGGGATCACAGATACGCAGTATTTT.

In this sample, this clonotype turned up once. The chain links TRBV7-9 to TRBJ2-3; no firm D call. This CDR3 has 15 amino acids. V was pared by 4 bases and J by 4 bases, with 15 bases between. CDR1 is SEHNR and CDR2 is FQNEAQ in the germline V gene (reference sequence). The CDR3 nucleotides are TGTGCCAGCAGCTCCCGACTGGAACCCCCAGATACGCAGTATTTT. Translated, it gives CASSSRLEPPDTQYF.

This clonotype was seen repeatedly, ten times or more. The rearrangement uses TRBV28 and TRBJ1-2; TRBD1 might be the D (5 bases). The CDR3 has 14 residues. The germline V gene encodes CDR1 MDHEN and CDR2 SYDVKM. The V end was cut by 8 bases, the J end by 7 bases, with 20 bases between. DNA for the CDR3: TGTGCCAGCTTTCCCCGGTCGGGGGTTGGTGGCTACACCTTC. Encoded protein: CASFPRSGVGGYTF.

This clonotype was counted at least ten times. The CDR3: CSVEDLQRAQETQYF. As DNA, the CDR3 is TGCAGCGTTGAAGATCTTCAAAGAGCTCAAGAGACCCAGTACTTC. The chain is built from TRBV29-1 and TRBJ2-5, with D unresolved. V lost 0 bases and J lost 2, with 13 bases in between. Germline CDR1 reads SQVTM; CDR2 reads ANQGSEA. The CDR3 extends over 15 amino acids.

This clonotype showed up just a few times. The chain carries TRBV3-1 and TRBJ1-5; possible D gene TRBD1, 6 bases. The V end lost 3 bases, the J end lost 3 bases, and 9 bases lay between the germline ends. The germline gives CDR1 LGHDT, CDR2 YNNKEL (reference sequence). This CDR3 comprises 14 residues. Written as DNA, the CDR3 is TGTGCCAGCAGCCAGAGGGGGTACAATCAGCCCCAGCATTTT. Amino acids: CASSQRGYNQPQHF.

This clonotype was seen many times. The rearrangement joins TRBV6-1 to TRBJ1-1; a possible D gene is TRBD1 (6 bases). Trimming took 5 bases from V and 0 from J, leaving 13 bases between them. Germline V lookup: CDR1 MNHNS, CDR2 SASEGT. The CDR3 has 15 residues. CDR3 loop: CASSSRGNMNTEAFF. The CDR3 DNA follows: TGTGCCAGCAGTTCCAGGGGAAACATGAACACTGAAGCTTTCTTT.